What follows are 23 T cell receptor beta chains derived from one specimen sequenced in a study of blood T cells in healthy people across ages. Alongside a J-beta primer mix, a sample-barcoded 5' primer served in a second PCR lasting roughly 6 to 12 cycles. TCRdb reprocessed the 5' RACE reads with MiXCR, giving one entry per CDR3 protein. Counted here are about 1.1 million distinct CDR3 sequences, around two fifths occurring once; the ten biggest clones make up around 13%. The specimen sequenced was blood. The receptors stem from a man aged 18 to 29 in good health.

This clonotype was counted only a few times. CDR3 sequence: CASSFNGRETQYF. The CDR3 DNA is TGTGCCAGCAGCTTTAATGGAAGGGAGACCCAGTACTTC. The V and J genes are TRBV7-3 and TRBJ2-5; D is unresolved. Germline V lookup: CDR1 SGHTA, CDR2 FQGTGA. V was cut by 3 bases and J by 5 bases, with 10 bases left in between. The CDR3 consists of 13 residues.

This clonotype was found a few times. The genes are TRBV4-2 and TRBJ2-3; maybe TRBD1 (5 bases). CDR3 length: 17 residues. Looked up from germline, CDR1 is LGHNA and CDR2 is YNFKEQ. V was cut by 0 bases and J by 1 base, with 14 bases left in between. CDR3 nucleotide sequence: TGTGCCAGCAGCCAAGATGTAGGGGCTGGGGGCACAGATACGCAGTATTTT. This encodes CASSQDVGAGGTDTQYF.

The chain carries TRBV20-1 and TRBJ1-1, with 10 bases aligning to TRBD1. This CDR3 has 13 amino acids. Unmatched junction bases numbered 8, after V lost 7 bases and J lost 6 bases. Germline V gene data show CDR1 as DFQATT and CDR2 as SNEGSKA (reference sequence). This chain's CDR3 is CSGLDRGFSEAFF. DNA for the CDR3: TGCAGTGGTCTGGACAGGGGGTTTTCTGAAGCTTTCTTT.

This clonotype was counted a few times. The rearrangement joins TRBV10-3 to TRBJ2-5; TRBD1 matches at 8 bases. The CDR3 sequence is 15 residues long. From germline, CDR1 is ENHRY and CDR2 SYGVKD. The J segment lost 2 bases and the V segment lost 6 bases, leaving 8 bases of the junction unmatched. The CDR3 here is CAISSRQGIQETQYF. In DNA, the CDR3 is TGTGCCATCAGCAGCCGACAGGGGATACAAGAGACCCAGTACTTC.

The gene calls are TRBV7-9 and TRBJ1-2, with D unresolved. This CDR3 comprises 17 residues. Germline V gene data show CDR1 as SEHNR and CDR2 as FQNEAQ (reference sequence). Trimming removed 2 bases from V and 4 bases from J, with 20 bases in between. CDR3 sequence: CASSLPQKGSPPYGYTF. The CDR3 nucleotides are TGTGCCAGCAGCTTACCCCAGAAGGGAAGCCCACCCTATGGCTACACCTTC.

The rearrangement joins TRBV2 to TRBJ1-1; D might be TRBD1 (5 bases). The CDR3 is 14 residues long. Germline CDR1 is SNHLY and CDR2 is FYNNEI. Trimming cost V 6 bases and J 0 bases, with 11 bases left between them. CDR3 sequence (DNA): TGTGCCAGCAGACCGGGACGGTTGAACACTGAAGCTTTCTTT. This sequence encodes CASRPGRLNTEAFF.

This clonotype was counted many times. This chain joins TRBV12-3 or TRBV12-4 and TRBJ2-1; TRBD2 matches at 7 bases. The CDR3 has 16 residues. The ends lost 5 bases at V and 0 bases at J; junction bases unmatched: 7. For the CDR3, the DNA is TGTGCCAGCAGTCCCCTGGGCGGGAGCTCCTACAATGAGCAGTTCTTC. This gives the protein CASSPLGGSSYNEQFF.

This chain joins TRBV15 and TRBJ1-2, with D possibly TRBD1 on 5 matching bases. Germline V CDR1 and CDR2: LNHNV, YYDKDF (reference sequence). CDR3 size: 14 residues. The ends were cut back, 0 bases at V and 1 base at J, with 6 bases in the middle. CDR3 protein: CATSREGVNYGYTF. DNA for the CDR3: TGTGCCACCAGCAGAGAGGGGGTTAACTATGGCTACACCTTC.

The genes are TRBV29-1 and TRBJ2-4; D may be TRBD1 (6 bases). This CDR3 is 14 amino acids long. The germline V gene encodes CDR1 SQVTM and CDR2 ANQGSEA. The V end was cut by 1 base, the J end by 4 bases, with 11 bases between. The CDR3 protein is CSVEGTDEKNIQYF. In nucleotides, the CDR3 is TGCAGCGTTGAAGGGACAGACGAAAAAAACATTCAGTACTTC.

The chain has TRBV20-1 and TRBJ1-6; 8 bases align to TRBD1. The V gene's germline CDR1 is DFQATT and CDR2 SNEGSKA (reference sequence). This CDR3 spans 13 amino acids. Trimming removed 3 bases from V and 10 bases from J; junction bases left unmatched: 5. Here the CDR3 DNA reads TGCAGTGCTAGTCAGGGGGCAGCCTCACCCCTCCACTTT. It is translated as CSASQGAASPLHF.

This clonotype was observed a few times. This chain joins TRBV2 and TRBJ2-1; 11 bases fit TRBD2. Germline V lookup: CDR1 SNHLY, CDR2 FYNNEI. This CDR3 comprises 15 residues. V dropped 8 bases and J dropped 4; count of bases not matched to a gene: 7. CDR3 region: CASSTRLAGYNEQFF. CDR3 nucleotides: TGTGCCAGCTCGACGCGACTAGCGGGGTACAATGAGCAGTTCTTC.

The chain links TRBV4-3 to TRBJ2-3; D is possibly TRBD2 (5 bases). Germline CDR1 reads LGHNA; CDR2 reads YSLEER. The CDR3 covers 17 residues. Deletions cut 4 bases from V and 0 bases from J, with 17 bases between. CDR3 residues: CASSPGLPPSSTDTQYF. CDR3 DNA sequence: TGCGCCAGCAGCCCTGGACTGCCCCCCTCTAGCACAGATACGCAGTATTTT.

The CDR3 loop is CASSLMGSSVTEAFF. The CDR3 nucleotides are TGTGCCAGCAGCTTAATGGGGTCGTCGGTCACTGAAGCTTTCTTT. The rearrangement joins TRBV7-2 to TRBJ1-1; D unclear. The CDR3 loop spans 15 amino acids. V was trimmed by 2 bases and J by 4 bases, leaving 14 bases between them. CDR1 SGHTA and CDR2 FQGNSA come from the germline V gene.

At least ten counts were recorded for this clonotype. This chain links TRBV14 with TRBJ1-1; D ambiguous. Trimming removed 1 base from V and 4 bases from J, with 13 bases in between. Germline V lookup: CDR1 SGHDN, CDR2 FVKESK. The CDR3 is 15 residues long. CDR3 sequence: CASSQASGLATEAFF. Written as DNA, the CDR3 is TGTGCCAGCAGCCAAGCATCCGGGTTGGCCACTGAAGCTTTCTTT.

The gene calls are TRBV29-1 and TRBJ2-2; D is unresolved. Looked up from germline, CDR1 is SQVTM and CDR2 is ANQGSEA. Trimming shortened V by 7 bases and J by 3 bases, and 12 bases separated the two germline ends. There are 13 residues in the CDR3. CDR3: CSADITYTGELFF. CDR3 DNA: TGCAGCGCAGATATTACCTACACCGGGGAGCTGTTTTTT.

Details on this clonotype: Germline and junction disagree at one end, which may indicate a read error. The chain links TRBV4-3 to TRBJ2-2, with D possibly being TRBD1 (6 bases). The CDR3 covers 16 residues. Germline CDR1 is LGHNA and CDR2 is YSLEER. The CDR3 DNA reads TGCGCCAGCAGCCAAGAGAGTGACAGGAACACCGGGGATCTGTTTTTT. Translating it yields CASSQESDRNTGDLFF.

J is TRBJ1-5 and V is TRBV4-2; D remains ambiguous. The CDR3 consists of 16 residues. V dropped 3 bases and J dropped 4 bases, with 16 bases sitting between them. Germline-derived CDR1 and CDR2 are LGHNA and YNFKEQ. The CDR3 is CASSQDSGRINQPQHF. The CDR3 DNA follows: TGTGCCAGCAGCCAGGACTCTGGACGGATAAATCAGCCCCAGCATTTT.

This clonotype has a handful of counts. The CDR3 sequence is CASSLDGALYNEQYF. Here the CDR3 DNA reads TGTGCCAGCAGCCTCGACGGCGCACTCTACAATGAGCAGTACTTC. This chain joins TRBV7-2 and TRBJ2-1; D unclear. The J call is uncertain, as TRBJ2-7 better fits the DNA end. This CDR3 comprises 15 residues. CDR1 is SGHTA, CDR2 FQGNSA, per germline.

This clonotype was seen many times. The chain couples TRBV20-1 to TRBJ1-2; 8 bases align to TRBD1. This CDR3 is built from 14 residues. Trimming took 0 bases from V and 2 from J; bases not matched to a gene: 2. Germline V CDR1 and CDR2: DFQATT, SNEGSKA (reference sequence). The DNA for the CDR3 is TGCAGTGCTAGAGATCGGACAGGGAACTATGGCTACACCTTC. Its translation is CSARDRTGNYGYTF.

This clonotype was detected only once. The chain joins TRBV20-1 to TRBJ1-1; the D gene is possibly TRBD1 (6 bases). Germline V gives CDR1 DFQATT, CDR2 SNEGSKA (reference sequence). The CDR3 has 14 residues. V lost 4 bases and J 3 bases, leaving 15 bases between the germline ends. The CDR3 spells CSAKMGARDTEAFF. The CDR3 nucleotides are TGCAGTGCTAAGATGGGGGCTCGGGACACTGAAGCTTTCTTT.

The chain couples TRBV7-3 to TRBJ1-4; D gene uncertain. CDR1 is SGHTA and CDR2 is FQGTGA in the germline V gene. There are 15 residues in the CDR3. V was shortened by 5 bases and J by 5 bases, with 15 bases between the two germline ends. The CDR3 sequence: CASSPTGFPNEKLFF. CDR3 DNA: TGTGCCAGCAGCCCCACGGGTTTCCCAAATGAAAAACTGTTTTTT.

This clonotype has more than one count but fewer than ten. The CDR3 loop is CASTFRDRAYGYTF. DNA for the CDR3: TGTGCCAGCACCTTCCGGGACAGGGCCTATGGCTACACCTTC. V and J are TRBV6-2 or TRBV6-3 and TRBJ1-2, with 9 bases identical to TRBD1. Germline-derived CDR1 and CDR2 are MNHEY and SVGEGT. The CDR3 is 14 amino acids. J was trimmed by 4 bases and V by 7 bases; bases with no gene match: 7.

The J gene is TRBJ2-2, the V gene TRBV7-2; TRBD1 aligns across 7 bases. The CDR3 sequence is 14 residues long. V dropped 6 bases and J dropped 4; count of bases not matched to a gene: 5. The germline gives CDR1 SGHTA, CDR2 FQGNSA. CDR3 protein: CASRGQLLTGELFF. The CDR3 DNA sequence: TGTGCCAGCAGGGGACAGTTACTCACCGGGGAGCTGTTTTTT. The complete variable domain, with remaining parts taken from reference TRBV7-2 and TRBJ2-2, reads GAGVSQSPSNKVTEKGKDVELRCDPISGHTALYWYRQSLGQGLEFLIYFQGNSAPDKSGLPSDRFSAERTGGSVSTLTIQRTQQEDSAVYLCASRGQLLTGELFFGEGSRLTVL.